Shown below are 6 T cell receptor beta chains from a single sample sequenced in a study of shared clonotypes between healthy human individuals. TCRdb keeps only in-frame clones here, not all; method: immunoSEQ multiplex PCR. The sample records some 2 million clones, approximately 94% being singletons. Terminally differentiated effector memory CD45RA+ cells were excluded from the naive CD8 cells, which were CD45RO-negative and positively selected for CCR7. The specimen sequenced was naive CD8+ T cells sorted from blood. These receptors all stem from a man younger than 30 in good health.

This chain joins TRBV5-1 and TRBJ1-2; 10 nucleotides match TRBD1. Germline CDR1 reads SGHRS; CDR2 reads YFSETQ. V dropped 3 bases and J dropped 4; count of bases not matched to a gene: 3. The CDR3 is 14 amino acids. CDR3 in amino acids: CASSWTGGSYGYTF. The CDR3 DNA sequence: TGCGCCAGCAGCTGGACAGGGGGATCCTATGGCTACACCTTC.

The chain combines TRBV14 with TRBJ2-3; D is unclear. Germline assignment: CDR1 SGHDN and CDR2 FVKESK. CDR3 length: 13 amino acids. The V end was cut by 4 bases, the J end by 0 bases, with 5 bases between. Here the CDR3 DNA reads TGTGCCAGCAGCCCCCTGAGCACAGATACGCAGTATTTT. Its protein is CASSPLSTDTQYF.

In its sample, this clone was seen once. The J gene is TRBJ2-7, the V gene TRBV6-5, with 7 bases that match TRBD2. The V gene end was trimmed by 8 bases and the J gene end by 2 bases; junction bases not matched to a gene: 6. CDR3 length: 13 residues. The V gene's germline CDR1 is MNHEY and CDR2 SVGAGI. The CDR3 sequence is CASAIAGPYEQYF. DNA of the CDR3: TGTGCCAGCGCCATAGCGGGCCCCTACGAGCAGTACTTC.

V usage is TRBV28 and J usage is TRBJ1-5, with 7 bases lining up with TRBD1. Per the germline V gene, CDR1 is MDHEN and CDR2 is SYDVKM. CDR3 length equals 17 residues. V gave up 6 bases and J gave up 2 bases; unmatched junction bases: 13. The DNA for the CDR3 is TGTGCCAGCAGCCCCCGGACGGTCGGACAGGGCAATCAGCCCCAGCATTTT. Protein: CASSPRTVGQGNQPQHF. Filled out from reference TRBV28 and TRBJ1-5, the complete variable domain reads DVKVTQSSRYLVKRTGEKVFLECVQDMDHENMFWYRQDPGLGLRLIYFSYDVKMKEKGDIPEGYSVSREKKERFSLILESASTNQTSMYLCASSPRTVGQGNQPQHFGDGTRLSIL.

The chain employs TRBV7-8 and TRBJ2-1; D gene ambiguous. The CDR3 has 17 residues. V was shortened by 1 base and J by 0 bases, with 13 bases between the two germline ends. CDR1 is SGHVS, CDR2 FQNEAQ, per germline. CDR3 coding DNA: TGTGCCAGCAGCTTAGGGATAGGCGTCAGCTCCTACAATGAGCAGTTCTTC. It encodes CASSLGIGVSSYNEQFF.

The chain links TRBV7-8 to TRBJ2-5; 9 bases align to TRBD2. V shed 0 bases and J 2 bases; nucleotides not matched to a gene: 4. The length of the CDR3 is 16 residues. CDR1 and CDR2 (germline): SGHVS, FQNEAQ. CDR3 sequence reads: CASSLAGTSKQETQYF. DNA for the CDR3: TGTGCCAGCAGCTTAGCCGGGACTAGCAAGCAAGAGACCCAGTACTTC.